Following are 9 T cell receptor beta chains from one sample sequenced in a study of OX40 agonist ivuxolimab in advanced cancers. Measured with immunoSEQ multiplex PCR; TCRdb has only the in-frame clones, and not every one. This table has 48,000 or so clones, about 81% appearing once. The starting material was CD4+ or CD8+ T cells sorted from blood, obtained in a trial of the OX40 agonist ivuxolimab. The receptors derive from an adult with an advanced solid tumor such as melanoma, head and neck, liver or kidney cancer.

The chain uses TRBV5-6 and TRBJ2-6; D not certain. CDR3 length equals 16 residues. Trimming cost V 1 base and J 0 bases, with 8 bases left between them. Germline CDR1 and CDR2: SGHDT and YYEEEE. CDR3 amino acids: CASSLWGPSGANVLTF. The CDR3 DNA follows: TGTGCCAGCAGCTTGTGGGGTCCCTCTGGGGCCAACGTCCTGACTTTC.

This chain connects TRBV11-2 to TRBJ2-4, with D maybe TRBD2 (6 bases). V was shortened by 4 bases and J by 5 bases, with 12 bases between the two germline ends. Germline-derived CDR1 and CDR2 are SGHAT and FQNNGV. The CDR3 is 14 amino acids. Written as DNA, the CDR3 is TGTGCCAGCAGCTCAGGTTGGGGGGAAAACATTCAGTACTTC. It translates to CASSSGWGENIQYF. The full variable domain, completed using reference TRBV11-2 and TRBJ2-4, is EAGVAQSPRYKIIEKRQSVAFWCNPISGHATLYWYQQILGQGPKLLIQFQNNGVVDDSQLPKDRFSAERLKGVDSTLKIQPAKLEDSAVYLCASSSGWGENIQYFGAGTRLSVL.

This chain links TRBV18 with TRBJ2-1; no firm D call. The CDR3 has 15 residues. Trimming stripped 8 bases from V and 4 bases from J, with 18 bases between. Looked up from germline, CDR1 is KGHSH and CDR2 is LQKENI. The CDR3 bases are TGTGCCAGCCAAGTCTCCGGGTCGCCATACAATGAGCAGTTCTTC. Translated: CASQVSGSPYNEQFF. The full variable domain, in which reference TRBV18 and TRBJ2-1 provide the parts outside the CDR3, is NAGVMQNPRHLVRRRGQEARLRCSPMKGHSHVYWYRQLPEEGLKFMVYLQKENIIDESGMPKERFSAEFPKEGPSILRIQQVVRGDSAAYFCASQVSGSPYNEQFFGPGTRLTVL.

The chain uses TRBV2 and TRBJ2-1; 8 nucleotides agree with TRBD1. The CDR3 runs to 15 residues. The ends lost 6 bases at V and 7 bases at J; junction bases unmatched: 11. In germline, CDR1 is SNHLY, CDR2 FYNNEI. Written as DNA, the CDR3 is TGTGCCAGCAGCCGGAGTCAGGGGGCGTTTAATGAGCAGTTCTTC. It codes for CASSRSQGAFNEQFF.

Here the CDR3 DNA reads TGTGCCAGCAGCCCGGCCCGAAACGGGAGAAGGTACGAGCAGTACTTC. Translation: CASSPARNGRRYEQYF. This sequence joins TRBV12-1 and TRBJ2-5; TRBD2, as called in the table, went unchecked against the DNA. The DNA end lines up better with TRBJ2-7; the J call may be wrong. TRBV12-1 is classified as a pseudogene. CDR3 length: 16 residues.

The rearrangement links TRBV15 to TRBJ1-5; a possible D gene is TRBD1 (5 bases). Trimming left V 2 bases short and J 1 base short, with 15 bases between. Germline loops: CDR1 LNHNV, CDR2 YYDKDF (reference sequence). The CDR3 covers 17 residues. The CDR3 DNA reads TGTGCCACCAGCAGAATGTTGGGGGGGGGAAGCAATCAGCCCCAGCATTTT. Translated, it gives CATSRMLGGGSNQPQHF.

V gene TRBV7-2 combines with J gene TRBJ1-2, with D uncertain. Looked up from germline, CDR1 is SGHTA and CDR2 is FQGNSA. The CDR3 extends over 14 amino acids. V was cut by 0 bases and J by 8 bases, with 13 bases left in between. CDR3 nucleotide sequence: TGTGCCAGCAGCTTAGCGGCAGTCTCTGGGGGCTACACCTTC. Translation: CASSLAAVSGGYTF.

J is TRBJ2-5 and V is TRBV6-5; D is unclear. Germline CDR1 and CDR2: MNHEY and SVGAGI. This CDR3 is built from 11 residues. The V end was cut by 1 base, the J end by 5 bases, with 2 bases between. CDR3 residues: CASSYFETQYF. The CDR3 bases are TGTGCCAGCAGTTACTTCGAGACCCAGTACTTC.

This clone was observed once. The V call is TRBV11-2, the J call TRBJ2-5; no clear D gene. The CDR3 contains 16 residues. The V and J ends lost 0 bases and 1 base respectively, with 12 bases between them. Per germline, CDR1 SGHAT and CDR2 FQNNGV. The CDR3 region is CASSLDRGRPQETQYF. The CDR3 DNA is TGTGCCAGCAGCTTAGATCGCGGACGCCCCCAAGAGACCCAGTACTTC.